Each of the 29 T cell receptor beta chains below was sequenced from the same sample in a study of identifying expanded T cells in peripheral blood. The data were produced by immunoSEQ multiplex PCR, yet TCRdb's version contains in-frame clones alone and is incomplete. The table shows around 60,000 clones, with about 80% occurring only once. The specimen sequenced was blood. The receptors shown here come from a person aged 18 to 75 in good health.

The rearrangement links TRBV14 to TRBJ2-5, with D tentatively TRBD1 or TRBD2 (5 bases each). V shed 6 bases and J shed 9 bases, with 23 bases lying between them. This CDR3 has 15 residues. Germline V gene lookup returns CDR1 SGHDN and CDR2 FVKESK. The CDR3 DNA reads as TGTGCCAGCAGTCAATTAAAGACAGCCACCGGGGCCCAGTACTTC. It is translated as CASSQLKTATGAQYF.

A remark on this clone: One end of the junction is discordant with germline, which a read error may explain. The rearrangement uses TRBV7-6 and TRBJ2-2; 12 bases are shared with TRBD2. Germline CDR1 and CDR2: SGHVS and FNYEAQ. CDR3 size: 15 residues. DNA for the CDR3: TGTGCCAGCAGCCGGACTAGCGGGAACTCCGGGGAGCTGTTTTTT. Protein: CASSRTSGNSGELFF.

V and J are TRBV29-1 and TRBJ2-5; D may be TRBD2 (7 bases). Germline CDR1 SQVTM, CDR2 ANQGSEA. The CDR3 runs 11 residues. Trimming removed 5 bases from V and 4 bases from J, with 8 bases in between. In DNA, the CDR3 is TGCAGCGTTCGGGGGGCAGAGACCCAGTACTTC. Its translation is CSVRGAETQYF.

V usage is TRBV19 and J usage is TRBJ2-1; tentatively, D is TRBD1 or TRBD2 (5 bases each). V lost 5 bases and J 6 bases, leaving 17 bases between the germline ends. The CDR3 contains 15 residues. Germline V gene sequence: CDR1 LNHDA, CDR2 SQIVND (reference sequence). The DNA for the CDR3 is TGTGCCAGTAGTTCCGGGGCTCAGATGGGCAATGAGCAGTTCTTC. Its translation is CASSSGAQMGNEQFF.

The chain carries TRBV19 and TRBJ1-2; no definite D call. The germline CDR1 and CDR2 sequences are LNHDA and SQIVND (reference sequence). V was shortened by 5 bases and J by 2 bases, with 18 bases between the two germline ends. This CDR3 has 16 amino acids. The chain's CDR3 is CASSFFSSGGNYGYTF. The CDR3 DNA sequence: TGTGCCAGTAGTTTTTTCTCCTCTGGAGGAAACTATGGCTACACCTTC.

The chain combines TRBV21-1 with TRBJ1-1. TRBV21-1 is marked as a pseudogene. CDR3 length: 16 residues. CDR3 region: CASSTKHKIMNTEAFF. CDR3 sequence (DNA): TGTGCCAGCAGCACTAAGCACAAAATAATGAACACTGAAGCTTTCTTT.

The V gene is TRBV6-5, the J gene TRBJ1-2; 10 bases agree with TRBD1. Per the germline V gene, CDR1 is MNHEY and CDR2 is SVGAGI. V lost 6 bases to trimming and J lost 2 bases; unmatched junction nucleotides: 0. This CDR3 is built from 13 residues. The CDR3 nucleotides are TGTGCCAGCAGGACAGGGGGCAACTATGGCTACACCTTC. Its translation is CASRTGGNYGYTF.

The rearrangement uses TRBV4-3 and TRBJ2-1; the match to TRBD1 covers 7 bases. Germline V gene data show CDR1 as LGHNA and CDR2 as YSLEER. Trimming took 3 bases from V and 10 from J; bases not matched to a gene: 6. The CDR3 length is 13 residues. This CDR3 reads CASSQWKGQEQFF. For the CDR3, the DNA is TGCGCCAGCAGCCAGTGGAAGGGACAGGAGCAGTTCTTC.

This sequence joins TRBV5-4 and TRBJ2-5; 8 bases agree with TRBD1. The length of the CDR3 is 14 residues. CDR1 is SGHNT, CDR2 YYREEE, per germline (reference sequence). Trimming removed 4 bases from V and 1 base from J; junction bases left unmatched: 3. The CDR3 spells CASSQGALQETQYF. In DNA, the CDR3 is TGTGCCAGCAGCCAGGGGGCCCTCCAAGAGACCCAGTACTTC. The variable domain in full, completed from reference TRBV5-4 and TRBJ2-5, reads ETGVTQSPTHLIKTRGQQVTLRCSSQSGHNTVSWYQQALGQGPQFIFQYYREEENGRGNFPPRFSGLQFPNYSSELNVNALELDDSALYLCASSQGALQETQYFGPGTRLLVL.

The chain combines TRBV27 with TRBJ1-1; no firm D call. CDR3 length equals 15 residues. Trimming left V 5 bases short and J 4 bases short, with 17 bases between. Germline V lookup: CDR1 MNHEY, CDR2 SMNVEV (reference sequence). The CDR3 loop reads CASSPLSAGSTEAFF. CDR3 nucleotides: TGTGCCAGCAGTCCGCTAAGTGCGGGAAGCACTGAAGCTTTCTTT.

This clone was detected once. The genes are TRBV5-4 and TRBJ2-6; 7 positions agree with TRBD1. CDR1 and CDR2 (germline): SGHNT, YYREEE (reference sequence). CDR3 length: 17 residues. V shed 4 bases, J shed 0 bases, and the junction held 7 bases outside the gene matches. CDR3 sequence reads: CASSPGTANSGANVLTF. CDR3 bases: TGTGCCAGCAGCCCCGGGACAGCGAACTCTGGGGCCAACGTCCTGACTTTC. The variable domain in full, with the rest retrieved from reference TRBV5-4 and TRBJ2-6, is ETGVTQSPTHLIKTRGQQVTLRCSSQSGHNTVSWYQQALGQGPQFIFQYYREEENGRGNFPPRFSGLQFPNYSSELNVNALELDDSALYLCASSPGTANSGANVLTFGAGSRLTVL.

DNA for the CDR3: TGTGCCAGTAGTATTCAGGGGGCTGATGAAAAACTGTTTTTT. Protein sequence: CASSIQGADEKLFF. This chain links TRBV19 with TRBJ1-4, with TRBD1 identical over 8 bases. Trimming cost V 3 bases and J 6 bases; bases outside gene matches: 3. The CDR3 is made up of 14 amino acids. The germline CDR1 and CDR2 sequences are LNHDA and SQIVND (reference sequence).

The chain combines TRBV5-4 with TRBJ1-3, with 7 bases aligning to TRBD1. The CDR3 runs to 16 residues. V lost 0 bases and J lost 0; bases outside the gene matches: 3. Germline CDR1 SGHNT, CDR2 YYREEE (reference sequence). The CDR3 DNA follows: TGTGCCAGCAGCTTGGGGGGACAGAACTCTGGAAACACCATATATTTT. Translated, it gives CASSLGGQNSGNTIYF.

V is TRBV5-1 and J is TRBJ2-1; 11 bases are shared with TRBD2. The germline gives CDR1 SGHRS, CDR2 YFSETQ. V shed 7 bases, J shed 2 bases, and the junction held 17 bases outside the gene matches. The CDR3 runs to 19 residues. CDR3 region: CASFVGSGGAFSPYNEQFF. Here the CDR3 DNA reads TGCGCCAGCTTCGTGGGTAGCGGGGGGGCCTTCAGTCCCTACAATGAGCAGTTCTTC.

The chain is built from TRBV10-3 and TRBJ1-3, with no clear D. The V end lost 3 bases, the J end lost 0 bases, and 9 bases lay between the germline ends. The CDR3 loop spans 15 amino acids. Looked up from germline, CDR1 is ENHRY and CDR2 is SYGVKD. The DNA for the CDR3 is TGTGCCATCAGTGATTCCCGACTCTCTGGAAACACCATATATTTT. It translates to CAISDSRLSGNTIYF.

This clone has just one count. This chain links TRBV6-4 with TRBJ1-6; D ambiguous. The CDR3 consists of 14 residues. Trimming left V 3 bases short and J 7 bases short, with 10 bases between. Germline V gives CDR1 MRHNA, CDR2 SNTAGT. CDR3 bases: TGTGCCAGCAGTGAATTTTCGGGGAATTCACCCCTCCACTTT. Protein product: CASSEFSGNSPLHF.

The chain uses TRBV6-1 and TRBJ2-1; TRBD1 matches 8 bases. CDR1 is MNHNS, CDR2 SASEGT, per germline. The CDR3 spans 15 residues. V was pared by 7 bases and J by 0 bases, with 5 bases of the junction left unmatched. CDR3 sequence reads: CASTRDRSSYNEQFF. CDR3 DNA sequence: TGTGCCAGCACCCGGGACAGGAGCTCCTACAATGAGCAGTTCTTC.

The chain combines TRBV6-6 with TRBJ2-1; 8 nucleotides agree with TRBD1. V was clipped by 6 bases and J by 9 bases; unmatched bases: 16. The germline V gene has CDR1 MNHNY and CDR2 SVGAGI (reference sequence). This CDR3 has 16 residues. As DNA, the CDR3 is TGTGCCAGCAGGCCCTACGACAGGGGCGCTACTTTTGAGCAGTTCTTC. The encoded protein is CASRPYDRGATFEQFF.

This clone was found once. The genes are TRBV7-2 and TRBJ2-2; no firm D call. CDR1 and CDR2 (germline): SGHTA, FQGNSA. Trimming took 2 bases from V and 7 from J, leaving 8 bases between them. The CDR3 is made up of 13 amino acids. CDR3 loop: CASSLIRGGELFF. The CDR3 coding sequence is TGTGCCAGCAGCTTAATTCGCGGCGGGGAGCTGTTTTTT. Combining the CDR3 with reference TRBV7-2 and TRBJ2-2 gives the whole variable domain GAGVSQSPSNKVTEKGKDVELRCDPISGHTALYWYRQSLGQGLEFLIYFQGNSAPDKSGLPSDRFSAERTGGSVSTLTIQRTQQEDSAVYLCASSLIRGGELFFGEGSRLTVL.

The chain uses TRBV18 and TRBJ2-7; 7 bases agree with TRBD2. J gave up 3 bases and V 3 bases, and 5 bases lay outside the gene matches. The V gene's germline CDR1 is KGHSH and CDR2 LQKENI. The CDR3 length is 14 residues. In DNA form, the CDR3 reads TGTGCCAGCTCACCGGGAGGGTCCGTCTACGAGCAGTACTTC. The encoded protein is CASSPGGSVYEQYF. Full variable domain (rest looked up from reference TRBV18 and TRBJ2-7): NAGVMQNPRHLVRRRGQEARLRCSPMKGHSHVYWYRQLPEEGLKFMVYLQKENIIDESGMPKERFSAEFPKEGPSILRIQQVVRGDSAAYFCASSPGGSVYEQYFGPGTRLTVT.

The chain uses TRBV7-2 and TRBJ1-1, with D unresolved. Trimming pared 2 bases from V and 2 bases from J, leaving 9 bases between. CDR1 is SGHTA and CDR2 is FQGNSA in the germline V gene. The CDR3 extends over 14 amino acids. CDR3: CASSLSGSNTEAFF. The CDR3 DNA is TGTGCCAGCAGCTTATCGGGGAGCAACACTGAAGCTTTCTTT.

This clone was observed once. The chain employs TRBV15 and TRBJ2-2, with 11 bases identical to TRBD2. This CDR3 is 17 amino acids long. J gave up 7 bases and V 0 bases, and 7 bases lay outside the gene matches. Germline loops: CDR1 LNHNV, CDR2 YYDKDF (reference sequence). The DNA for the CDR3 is TGTGCCACCAGCAGAGACCTCACTAGCGGGGGTAGCGGGGAGCTGTTTTTT. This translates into CATSRDLTSGGSGELFF.

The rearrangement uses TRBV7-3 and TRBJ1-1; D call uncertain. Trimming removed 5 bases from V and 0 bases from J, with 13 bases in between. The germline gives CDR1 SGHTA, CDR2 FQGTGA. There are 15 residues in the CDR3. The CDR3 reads CASSPTQLMNTEAFF. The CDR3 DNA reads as TGTGCCAGCAGCCCCACTCAGCTAATGAACACTGAAGCTTTCTTT.

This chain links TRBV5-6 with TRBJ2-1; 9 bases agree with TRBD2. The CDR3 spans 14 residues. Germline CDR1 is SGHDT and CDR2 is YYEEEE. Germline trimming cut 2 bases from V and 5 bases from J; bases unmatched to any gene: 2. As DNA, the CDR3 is TGTGCCAGCAGCTTCCTAGCGGGGAACAATGAGCAGTTCTTC. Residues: CASSFLAGNNEQFF.

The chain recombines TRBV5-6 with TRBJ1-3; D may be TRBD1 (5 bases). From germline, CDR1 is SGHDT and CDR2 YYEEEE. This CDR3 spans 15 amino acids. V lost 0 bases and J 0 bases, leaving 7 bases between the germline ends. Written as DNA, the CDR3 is TGTGCCAGCAGCTTGGTTGGGGGCTCTGGAAACACCATATATTTT. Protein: CASSLVGGSGNTIYF.

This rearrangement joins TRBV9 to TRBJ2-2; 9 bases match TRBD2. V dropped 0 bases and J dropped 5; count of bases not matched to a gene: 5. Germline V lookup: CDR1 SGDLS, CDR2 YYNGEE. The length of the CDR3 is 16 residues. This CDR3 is CASSVVQAGGTGELFF. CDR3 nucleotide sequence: TGTGCCAGCAGCGTAGTTCAAGCGGGGGGTACCGGGGAGCTGTTTTTT. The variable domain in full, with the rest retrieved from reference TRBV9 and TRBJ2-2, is DSGVTQTPKHLITATGQRVTLRCSPRSGDLSVYWYQQSLDQGLQFLIQYYNGEERAKGNILERFSAQQFPDLHSELNLSSLELGDSALYFCASSVVQAGGTGELFFGEGSRLTVL.

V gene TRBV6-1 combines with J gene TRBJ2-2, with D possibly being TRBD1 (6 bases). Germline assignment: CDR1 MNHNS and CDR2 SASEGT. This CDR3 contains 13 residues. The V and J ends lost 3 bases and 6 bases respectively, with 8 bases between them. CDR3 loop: CASSDYRAGELFF. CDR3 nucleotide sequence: TGTGCCAGCAGTGATTACAGGGCCGGGGAGCTGTTTTTT.

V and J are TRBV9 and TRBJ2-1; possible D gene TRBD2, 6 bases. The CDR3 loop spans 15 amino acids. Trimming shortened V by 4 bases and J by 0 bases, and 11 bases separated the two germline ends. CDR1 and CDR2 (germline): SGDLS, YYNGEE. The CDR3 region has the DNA TGTGCCAGCAGCCCGGAGGGGAACTCCTACAATGAGCAGTTCTTC. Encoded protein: CASSPEGNSYNEQFF. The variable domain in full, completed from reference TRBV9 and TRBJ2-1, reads DSGVTQTPKHLITATGQRVTLRCSPRSGDLSVYWYQQSLDQGLQFLIQYYNGEERAKGNILERFSAQQFPDLHSELNLSSLELGDSALYFCASSPEGNSYNEQFFGPGTRLTVL.

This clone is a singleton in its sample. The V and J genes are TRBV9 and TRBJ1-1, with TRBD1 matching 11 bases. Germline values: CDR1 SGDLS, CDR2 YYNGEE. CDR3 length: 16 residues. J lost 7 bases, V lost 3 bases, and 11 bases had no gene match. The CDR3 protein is CASSANPTGTGGEAFF. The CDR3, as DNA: TGTGCCAGCAGCGCGAATCCTACCGGGACAGGGGGTGAAGCTTTCTTT.